This T cell receptor (beta chain) was retrieved from a study of T cells in Graves' hyperthyroidism and ophthalmopathy. Overall study findings and caveats: From stable hyperthyroidism, ophthalmopathy was separated by a 13 V-J model.

Germline V gene sequence: CDR1 MDHEN, CDR2 SYDVKM. With 3 bases clipped from V and 8 bases from J, the junction kept 9 bases outside the gene matches. CDR3 length: 15 amino acids. At least ten counts were recorded for this clonotype. What it binds is not known. Patients aged 18 to 65 had newly diagnosed hyperthyroidism lasting under 2 months. Thyroid ultrasound, orbital computed tomography, clinical symptoms, and serum thyroxine and TRAb underpinned diagnoses. Template material for amplifying TCR beta CDR3 regions consisted of RNA transcripts. Using the HTBI primer set, a first-round RT-PCR was run on the TCR CDR3. In TCRdb, the multiplex PCR reads were re-called with MiXCR into one record per CDR3 protein. The sample includes some 600,000 distinct CDR3 sequences, about 15% of them seen just once.

The rearrangement uses TRBV28 and TRBJ2-1, with TRBD2 identical over 8 bases. This sequence was found in a woman aged 25 to 39 with Graves' hyperthyroidism that later progressed to Graves' ophthalmopathy. The sequenced material came from blood. Here the CDR3 reads CASSFSSGPFYEQFF. DNA of the CDR3: TGTGCCAGCAGTTTTTCTAGCGGGCCCTTCTATGAGCAGTTCTTC.